The 31 T cell receptor beta chains below were found in one sample sequenced in a study of Graves' ophthalmopathy and Graves' hyperthyroidism. The authors amplified TCR beta CDR3 regions, and they did so from RNA transcripts for repertoire sequencing. HTBI-primed first-round RT-PCR preceded second-round multiplex PCR. Each CDR3 protein gets one entry after TCRdb re-called the multiplex PCR reads with MiXCR. The sample has 680,000 or so distinct CDR3 sequences; about a fifth are singletons. Sequenced sample: peripheral blood. The receptors originated from a woman under 30 with stable Graves' hyperthyroidism. Some clones in this sample may be carry-over from other donors' samples.

At least ten counts were recorded for this clonotype. V usage is TRBV7-2 and J usage is TRBJ2-2; possibly TRBD1 for D (7 bases). The CDR3 length is 15 residues. CDR1 SGHTA and CDR2 FQGNSA come from the germline V gene. Trimming shortened V by 1 base and J by 7 bases, and 13 bases separated the two germline ends. CDR3 amino acids: CASSLVFRGVGELFF. CDR3 sequence (DNA): TGTGCCAGCAGCTTAGTTTTCAGGGGGGTCGGGGAGCTGTTTTTT.

In this sample, this clonotype turned up many times. The chain is built from TRBV6-1 and TRBJ2-7; 11 positions agree with TRBD2. CDR1 and CDR2 from the germline V gene are MNHNS and SASEGT. The CDR3 is 15 residues long. With V trimmed by 3 bases and J by 0 bases, 1 base remained unmatched. CDR3 nucleotide sequence: TGTGCCAGCAGTGAGGGACTAGCGGACTCCTACGAGCAGTACTTC. Encoded protein: CASSEGLADSYEQYF.

This clonotype was seen only a few times. The chain couples TRBV4-1 to TRBJ1-1, with D uncertain. The CDR3 extends over 17 amino acids. CDR1 and CDR2 (germline): MGHRA, YSYEKL. Trimming stripped 0 bases from V and 5 bases from J, with 19 bases between. In DNA, the CDR3 is TGCGCCAGCAGCCAAGATGCCTGGGCCGACCGCCCAACTGAAGCTTTCTTT. Protein sequence: CASSQDAWADRPTEAFF.

This clonotype was picked up many times. The J gene is TRBJ2-7, the V gene TRBV5-1; D is undetermined. Trimming cost V 0 bases and J 5 bases, with 12 bases left between them. The CDR3 length is 14 residues. From germline, CDR1 is SGHRS and CDR2 YFSETQ. CDR3 protein: CASSLAGMGDEQYF. CDR3 bases: TGCGCCAGCAGCTTGGCTGGGATGGGCGACGAGCAGTACTTC.

The table lists this clonotype with many counts. This chain links TRBV6-1 with TRBJ2-7; no clear D gene. V was pared by 2 bases and J by 4 bases, with 9 bases between. This CDR3 contains 13 residues. Germline CDR1 MNHNS, CDR2 SASEGT. For the CDR3, the DNA is TGTGCCAGCAGTGAAAACGGGCGGTACGAGCAGTACTTC. Amino acid sequence: CASSENGRYEQYF.

This clonotype was observed many times. The CDR3, as DNA: TGTGCCTGGAGGGGGCTTAACTATGGCTACACCTTC. It translates to CAWRGLNYGYTF. The gene calls are TRBV30 and TRBJ1-2, with D tentatively TRBD1 (5 bases). The germline V and J ends were trimmed by 3 bases and 1 base, with 6 bases remaining between them. The CDR3 contains 12 residues. The germline CDR1 and CDR2 sequences are GTSNPN and SVGIG (reference sequence).

This clonotype was seen at least ten times. V and J are TRBV6-5 and TRBJ1-1, with a weak D call TRBD1 (5 bases). Trimming took off 0 bases at V and 7 bases at J, with 12 bases between the two ends. CDR3 length: 14 residues. Per the germline V gene, CDR1 is MNHEY and CDR2 is SVGAGI. The CDR3: CASSYSRREGEAFF. CDR3 coding DNA: TGTGCCAGCAGTTACTCACGCAGGGAGGGTGAAGCTTTCTTT.

This clonotype has at least ten counts. This chain joins TRBV27 and TRBJ1-2, with 8 nucleotides matching TRBD1. The V gene end was trimmed by 4 bases and the J gene end by 8 bases; junction bases not matched to a gene: 9. CDR1 and CDR2 (germline): MNHEY, SMNVEV (reference sequence). The CDR3 has 14 amino acids. CDR3 amino acids: CASSSPRTGLGYTF. CDR3 coding DNA: TGTGCCAGCAGTTCGCCTAGGACAGGGTTAGGCTACACCTTC.

The chain employs TRBV7-2 and TRBJ1-1, with a weak D call TRBD1 (5 bases). The CDR3 extends over 15 amino acids. Germline V lookup: CDR1 SGHTA, CDR2 FQGNSA. Trimming stripped 5 bases from V and 0 bases from J, with 13 bases between. The CDR3 region has the DNA TGTGCCAGCAGCCGACAGAGCACCATGAACACTGAAGCTTTCTTT. Translating it yields CASSRQSTMNTEAFF. The full variable domain, with the rest looked up from reference TRBV7-2 and TRBJ1-1, is GAGVSQSPSNKVTEKGKDVELRCDPISGHTALYWYRQSLGQGLEFLIYFQGNSAPDKSGLPSDRFSAERTGGSVSTLTIQRTQQEDSAVYLCASSRQSTMNTEAFFGQGTRLTVV.

In this sample, this clonotype turned up a few times. The chain joins TRBV6-2 or TRBV6-3 to TRBJ2-7; D gene unclear. This CDR3 spans 12 amino acids. CDR1 MNHEY and CDR2 SVGEGT come from the germline V gene. Deletions cut 2 bases from V and 6 bases from J, with 8 bases between. The CDR3 reads CASSYNQREQYF. The DNA of the CDR3 is TGTGCCAGCAGTTACAACCAGCGCGAGCAGTACTTC.

This clonotype was seen only a few times. This sequence joins TRBV30 and TRBJ1-1, with D perhaps TRBD1 (6 bases). From germline, CDR1 is GTSNPN and CDR2 SVGIG (reference sequence). The CDR3 covers 13 residues. V was shortened by 3 bases and J by 2 bases, with 10 bases between the two germline ends. The chain's CDR3 is CAWSEGGNTEAFF. CDR3 DNA sequence: TGTGCCTGGAGCGAGGGGGGAAACACTGAAGCTTTCTTT.

The chain combines TRBV20-1 with TRBJ1-2; a weak D match, TRBD1 (6 bases). The CDR3 spans 13 residues. Per germline, CDR1 DFQATT and CDR2 SNEGSKA (reference sequence). V was shortened by 0 bases and J by 7 bases, with 12 bases between the two germline ends. CDR3 region: CSARDQGRGGYTF. The CDR3 nucleotides read TGCAGTGCTAGAGATCAGGGGCGGGGTGGCTACACCTTC.

This clonotype was observed at least ten times. This chain connects TRBV11-1 to TRBJ2-7, with D perhaps TRBD2 (5 bases). Trimming shortened V by 5 bases and J by 4 bases, and 18 bases separated the two germline ends. This CDR3 is 15 amino acids long. Germline values: CDR1 SGHAT, CDR2 FQDESV (reference sequence). CDR3 bases: TGTGCCAGCAGCCTGGAGGAAGGGAGCTTGTACGAGCAGTACTTC. Protein: CASSLEEGSLYEQYF.

This rearrangement joins TRBV6-1 to TRBJ2-5, with 12 bases identical to TRBD1. The closer fit of TRBJ2-7 to the DNA end suggests the J call may be wrong. Germline V gene lookup returns CDR1 MNHNS and CDR2 SASEGT. The length of the CDR3 is 14 residues. In DNA, the CDR3 is TGTGCCAGCAGCATCCCGGGACAGGGGGCCGAGCAGTACTTC. The encoded protein is CASSIPGQGAEQYF.

The V and J genes are TRBV5-5 and TRBJ1-2; 9 bases line up with TRBD1. CDR1 is SGHKS, CDR2 YYEKEE, per germline (reference sequence). The CDR3 runs to 19 residues. V was clipped by 0 bases and J by 2 bases; unmatched bases: 14. Here the CDR3 DNA reads TGTGCCAGCAGCTTGGGCCCCGCCCCACTGGACAGGGGAAACTATGGCTACACCTTC. This encodes CASSLGPAPLDRGNYGYTF.

This sequence joins TRBV7-6 and TRBJ1-5; 8 bases match TRBD1. After removal of 5 bases from V and 0 bases from J, the junction contained 15 bases not matched to a gene. In germline, CDR1 is SGHVS, CDR2 FNYEAQ. This CDR3 is 19 amino acids long. CDR3 protein: CASSAQGAVGIYSNQPQHF. The CDR3 DNA reads as TGTGCCAGCAGCGCGCAGGGGGCAGTAGGAATTTATAGCAATCAGCCCCAGCATTTT.

This clonotype has ten or more counts. The V call is TRBV6-1, the J call TRBJ1-1; TRBD1 matches 10 bases. The V gene's germline CDR1 is MNHNS and CDR2 SASEGT. The V gene end was trimmed by 5 bases and the J gene end by 4 bases; junction bases not matched to a gene: 7. The CDR3 contains 15 residues. This chain's CDR3 is CASSPWTGGSTEAFF. The CDR3 DNA is TGTGCCAGCAGTCCTTGGACAGGGGGGAGCACTGAAGCTTTCTTT.

Comments on this clonotype: One base away lies a much larger clone, so this may be a sequencing read error. The chain carries TRBV2 and TRBJ2-7, with 8 bases aligning to TRBD1. This CDR3 is built from 11 residues. Germline trimming cut 6 bases from V and 6 bases from J; bases unmatched to any gene: 1. Germline lookup yields CDR1 SNHLY and CDR2 FYNNEI. The CDR3 nucleotides are TGTGCCAGCAGGGACAGGGTCGAGCAGTACTTC. Its translation is CASRDRVEQYF.

V and J are TRBV11-3 and TRBJ2-5; possible D gene TRBD2, 8 bases. Germline CDR1 SGHNT, CDR2 YENEEA. The ends were cut back, 5 bases at V and 3 bases at J, with 13 bases in the middle. The CDR3 extends over 14 amino acids. The CDR3 DNA reads TGTGCCAGCAGCCGCGGGGGGACAGAAGAGACCCAGTACTTC. Amino acid sequence: CASSRGGTEETQYF.

In its sample, this clonotype was seen many times. This chain links TRBV7-2 with TRBJ1-6; D perhaps matches TRBD1 (5 bases). V lost 5 bases and J 0 bases, leaving 8 bases between the germline ends. The germline gives CDR1 SGHTA, CDR2 FQGNSA. This CDR3 has 15 residues. CDR3 residues: CASSPDSSYNSPLHF. The CDR3, as DNA: TGTGCCAGCAGCCCCGACAGCTCCTATAATTCACCCCTCCACTTT.

This clonotype was picked up many times. The chain joins TRBV25-1 to TRBJ2-7; 7 positions match TRBD1. There are 15 residues in the CDR3. J lost 5 bases, V lost 1 base, and 8 bases had no gene match. Germline V gives CDR1 MGHDK, CDR2 SYGVNS. CDR3: CASSESETGWHEQYF. The CDR3 DNA reads as TGTGCCAGCAGTGAATCCGAGACAGGGTGGCACGAGCAGTACTTC.

Many counts were recorded for this clonotype. The genes are TRBV12-3 or TRBV12-4 and TRBJ1-5, with a tentative D call TRBD1 (5 bases). This CDR3 comprises 15 residues. The V end lost 3 bases, the J end lost 3 bases, and 12 bases lay between the germline ends. CDR3 protein: CASSFRQGDNQPQHF. The CDR3, as DNA: TGTGCCAGCAGTTTTCGGCAGGGAGACAATCAGCCCCAGCATTTT.

The V and J genes are TRBV4-2 and TRBJ1-1; 9 positions agree with TRBD1. V shed 7 bases, J shed 4 bases, and the junction held 7 bases outside the gene matches. This CDR3 has 14 amino acids. Germline V gene data show CDR1 as LGHNA and CDR2 as YNFKEQ. The CDR3 spells CASTLDRGGTEAFF. In DNA, the CDR3 is TGTGCCAGCACCCTGGACAGGGGCGGCACTGAAGCTTTCTTT.

This clonotype was counted only a few times. The rearrangement uses TRBV2 and TRBJ1-1; D unclear. The germline V and J ends were trimmed by 6 bases and 4 bases, with 12 bases remaining between them. This CDR3 contains 13 residues. Germline V gene data show CDR1 as SNHLY and CDR2 as FYNNEI. The CDR3 nucleotides read TGTGCCAGCAGCCAGGCTGAGGTCACTGAAGCTTTCTTT. Protein sequence: CASSQAEVTEAFF.

This clonotype was picked up many times. The chain uses TRBV28 and TRBJ1-5; 7 bases line up with TRBD1. Germline V gene data show CDR1 as MDHEN and CDR2 as SYDVKM. The CDR3 consists of 16 residues. J gave up 4 bases and V 8 bases, and 14 bases lay outside the gene matches. The chain's CDR3 is CASRTPLGGENQPQHF. The CDR3 nucleotides read TGTGCCAGCCGTACCCCGTTAGGGGGCGAAAATCAGCCCCAGCATTTT. Full variable domain (missing parts from reference TRBV28 and TRBJ1-5): DVKVTQSSRYLVKRTGEKVFLECVQDMDHENMFWYRQDPGLGLRLIYFSYDVKMKEKGDIPEGYSVSREKKERFSLILESASTNQTSMYLCASRTPLGGENQPQHFGDGTRLSIL.

Ten or more counts support this clonotype. The chain has TRBV30 and TRBJ1-5; unclear D gene. The germline CDR1 and CDR2 sequences are GTSNPN and SVGIG (reference sequence). V lost 0 bases and J 2 bases, leaving 5 bases between the germline ends. The CDR3 has 13 amino acids. Here the CDR3 DNA reads TGTGCCTGGAGTGTCGACGGCAATCAGCCCCAGCATTTT. Protein sequence: CAWSVDGNQPQHF.

This clonotype appeared many times. V and J are TRBV9 and TRBJ2-5; 12 nucleotides align to TRBD1. This CDR3 spans 15 amino acids. CDR1 is SGDLS and CDR2 is YYNGEE in the germline V gene. Unmatched junction bases numbered 5, after V lost 3 bases and J lost 5 bases. Here the CDR3 reads CASSAEGQGAETQYF. CDR3 nucleotides: TGTGCCAGCAGCGCGGAGGGACAGGGGGCTGAGACCCAGTACTTC.

The chain has TRBV28 and TRBJ2-7, with TRBD2 identical over 9 bases. Unmatched junction bases numbered 12, after V lost 7 bases and J lost 5 bases. Germline CDR1 MDHEN, CDR2 SYDVKM. This CDR3 is built from 15 residues. CDR3: CASTTSGPELDEQYF. The CDR3 nucleotides read TGTGCCAGCACGACTAGCGGCCCCGAACTTGACGAGCAGTACTTC.

This clonotype has a count of ten or more. The chain combines TRBV19 with TRBJ1-5, with unresolved D. The V end was cut by 5 bases, the J end by 4 bases, with 12 bases between. This CDR3 has 14 amino acids. Germline V lookup: CDR1 LNHDA, CDR2 SQIVND (reference sequence). The CDR3 protein is CASSPRERNQPQHF. CDR3 nucleotides: TGTGCCAGTAGTCCTCGGGAGAGAAATCAGCCCCAGCATTTT.

This clonotype was counted between two and nine times. J is TRBJ1-1 and V is TRBV10-3, with no clear D. Germline V lookup: CDR1 ENHRY, CDR2 SYGVKD. The CDR3 has 11 residues. The V gene lost 3 bases and the J gene lost 6 bases, with 5 bases spanning the gap. The CDR3 sequence is CAISDVAEAFF. The CDR3 nucleotides are TGTGCCATCAGTGACGTAGCTGAAGCTTTCTTT.

This clonotype was observed at least ten times. The chain carries TRBV30 and TRBJ1-1; D gene ambiguous. V was shortened by 4 bases and J by 1 base, with 7 bases between the two germline ends. Germline CDR1 is GTSNPN and CDR2 is SVGIG (reference sequence). The CDR3 has 12 residues. This chain's CDR3 is CAWTPGNTEAFF. The CDR3, as DNA: TGTGCCTGGACCCCTGGGAACACTGAAGCTTTCTTT.